The 31 T cell receptor beta chains in this list originate from one sample, sequenced in a study of human T cells and chemical hapten exposure. TCRdb fed the RACE reads into MiXCR, producing one record per CDR3 protein. The top ten clones hold 1.5% to 1.7% of a sample with approximately 79,000 distinct CDR3 sequences, 7% to 9% of them seen once. Time point of the sample: healthy volunteer bleed at 6 weeks. Total RNA was isolated from unfractionated whole blood. Sequences were obtained from whole blood. The receptors come from a male donor in good health. Some clones in this sample may be carry-over from other donors' samples.

The DNA of the CDR3 is TGTGCCAGCAGTTTAGGCATGGTAGCGGGCACAGATACGCAGTATTTT. This encodes CASSLGMVAGTDTQYF. J is TRBJ2-3 and V is TRBV12-3 or TRBV12-4; TRBD2 is a possible D gene (6 bases). The CDR3 totals 16 residues. V was cut by 1 base and J by 1 base, with 12 bases left in between.

This CDR3 reads CASSQAAGYEQYF. The CDR3, as DNA: TGCGCCAGCAGCCAAGCCGCGGGCTACGAGCAGTACTTC. This chain connects TRBV4-1 to TRBJ2-7; the D gene is possibly TRBD2 (5 bases). V was shortened by 1 base and J by 3 bases, with 7 bases between the two germline ends. Germline V gene data show CDR1 as MGHRA and CDR2 as YSYEKL. The CDR3 is 13 residues long.

This chain links TRBV4-2 with TRBJ2-5; no definite D call. V was pared by 1 base and J by 0 bases, with 6 bases between. The CDR3 runs to 14 residues. Germline CDR1 is LGHNA and CDR2 is YNFKEQ. The CDR3 is CASSQVSDQETQYF. CDR3 sequence (DNA): TGTGCCAGCAGCCAAGTGTCGGACCAAGAGACCCAGTACTTC.

This clonotype was recorded at least ten times. The J gene is TRBJ1-5, the V gene TRBV28; D is undetermined. The CDR3 runs to 16 residues. Germline V gene sequence: CDR1 MDHEN, CDR2 SYDVKM. V was pared by 5 bases and J by 2 bases, with 16 bases between. This CDR3 is CASSQTGLIRNQPQHF. In nucleotides, the CDR3 is TGTGCCAGCAGTCAGACTGGGTTAATCCGCAATCAGCCCCAGCATTTT.

This clonotype was counted a few times. V gene TRBV5-1 combines with J gene TRBJ2-1; D is perhaps TRBD2 (6 bases). The germline V gene encodes CDR1 SGHRS and CDR2 YFSETQ. This CDR3 is built from 15 residues. With 1 base removed from V and 0 bases from J, the gap between germline ends came to 8 bases. The CDR3 region has the DNA TGCGCCAGCAGCTTGCGGGAGAGCTCCTACAATGAGCAGTTCTTC. It translates to CASSLRESSYNEQFF.

This clonotype was picked up a small number of times. The chain uses TRBV4-1 and TRBJ2-2; either TRBD1 or TRBD2 may fit D (5 bases each). CDR3 size: 17 residues. CDR1 and CDR2 (germline): MGHRA, YSYEKL. V lost 5 bases to trimming and J lost 2 bases, with 18 bases between them. This chain's CDR3 is CASSYRDGRLNTGELFF. CDR3 nucleotide sequence: TGCGCCAGCAGCTATCGGGACGGAAGACTCAACACCGGGGAGCTGTTTTTT.

In its sample, this clonotype was seen a few times. The V gene is TRBV14, the J gene TRBJ1-2, with D perhaps matching TRBD1 (6 bases). Germline V gene lookup returns CDR1 SGHDN and CDR2 FVKESK. Between the trimmed V and J ends, which lost 4 bases and 5 bases, there was a span of 11 bases. This CDR3 has 13 amino acids. CDR3 DNA sequence: TGTGCCAGCAGCCCGCAGGACAGATATGGCTACACCTTC. This sequence encodes CASSPQDRYGYTF.

The V gene is TRBV6-5, the J gene TRBJ2-7; D perhaps matches TRBD1 (6 bases). The ends were cut back, 5 bases at V and 5 bases at J, with 22 bases in the middle. CDR3 length equals 16 residues. CDR1 is MNHEY, CDR2 SVGAGI, per germline. CDR3 in amino acids: CASSLYTRAGADEQYF. The CDR3 DNA follows: TGTGCCAGCAGTCTCTACACCCGGGCAGGGGCCGACGAGCAGTACTTC.

The sample holds a few counts of this clonotype. The V call is TRBV6-1, the J call TRBJ2-2; D remains ambiguous. The CDR3 covers 16 residues. Germline CDR1 reads MNHNS; CDR2 reads SASEGT. Deletions cut 3 bases from V and 5 bases from J, with 16 bases between. CDR3 residues: CASSDAERFYTGELFF. The CDR3, as DNA: TGTGCCAGCAGTGACGCCGAGAGGTTTTATACCGGGGAGCTGTTTTTT.

This clonotype was observed a handful of times. CDR3 in amino acids: CASTLLRSPYEQYF. Here the CDR3 DNA reads TGTGCCAGCACACTGCTGCGGAGCCCCTACGAGCAGTACTTC. V usage is TRBV28 and J usage is TRBJ2-7; D call uncertain. Trimming stripped 7 bases from V and 2 bases from J, with 15 bases between. CDR3 size: 14 residues. From germline, CDR1 is MDHEN and CDR2 SYDVKM. Full variable domain (missing parts from reference TRBV28 and TRBJ2-7): DVKVTQSSRYLVKRTGEKVFLECVQDMDHENMFWYRQDPGLGLRLIYFSYDVKMKEKGDIPEGYSVSREKKERFSLILESASTNQTSMYLCASTLLRSPYEQYFGPGTRLTVT.

The V call is TRBV14, the J call TRBJ2-3, with 7 bases fitting TRBD2. The CDR3 length is 16 residues. Trimming removed 0 bases from V and 0 bases from J; junction bases left unmatched: 3. Germline CDR1 and CDR2: SGHDN and FVKESK. The CDR3 reads CASSQDLAVSTDTQYF. CDR3 in DNA: TGTGCCAGCAGCCAAGATCTAGCGGTTAGCACAGATACGCAGTATTTT.

This clonotype was counted many times. The V call is TRBV29-1, the J call TRBJ1-4; D gene unclear. The CDR3 covers 12 residues. CDR1 is SQVTM and CDR2 is ANQGSEA in the germline V gene. V shed 6 bases and J shed 10 bases, with 15 bases lying between them. In DNA, the CDR3 is TGCAGCGTGGACCAAGGGCTGGGAAAACTGTTTTTT. Amino acids: CSVDQGLGKLFF. Full variable domain (remainder filled in from reference TRBV29-1 and TRBJ1-4): SAVISQKPSRDICQRGTSLTIQCQVDSQVTMMFWYRQQPGQSLTLIATANQGSEATYESGFVIDKFPISRPNLTFSTLTVSNMSPEDSSIYLCSVDQGLGKLFFGSGTQLSVL.

This clonotype appeared a few times. The chain recombines TRBV2 with TRBJ2-3; TRBD1 or TRBD2 may be the D gene (6 bases each). V was trimmed by 7 bases and J by 1 base, leaving 12 bases between them. Germline CDR1 is SNHLY and CDR2 is FYNNEI. The CDR3 consists of 14 residues. The CDR3 DNA follows: TGTGCCAGCAAATTGGGGGGCGGCACAGATACGCAGTATTTT. This codes for CASKLGGGTDTQYF.

This clonotype was seen repeatedly, ten times or more. One junction end does not reproduce the germline sequence, and a read error may be involved. V and J are TRBV12-3 or TRBV12-4 and TRBJ1-4, with TRBD1 as a possible D gene (5 bases). The CDR3 totals 14 residues. The CDR3 DNA is TGTGCCAGCAGTTTTATGGGACCTAAAGAAAAACTGTTTTTT. It is translated as CASSFMGPKEKLFF.

This clonotype was seen a few times. The chain couples TRBV11-3 to TRBJ2-7; unclear D gene. Trimming pared 5 bases from V and 6 bases from J, leaving 11 bases between. The CDR3 has 12 residues. Germline V gene data show CDR1 as SGHNT and CDR2 as YENEEA. The CDR3 sequence: CASSPPGGEQYF. The DNA of the CDR3 is TGTGCCAGCAGCCCCCCGGGCGGCGAGCAGTACTTC.

V gene TRBV7-6 combines with J gene TRBJ2-2; D possibly corresponds to TRBD2 (5 bases). CDR1 SGHVS and CDR2 FNYEAQ come from the germline V gene. The CDR3 sequence is 17 residues long. Trimming stripped 5 bases from V and 3 bases from J, with 19 bases between. The CDR3 DNA sequence: TGTGCCAGCAGCCCCCGATTGGCCTCGAGGGACACCGGGGAGCTGTTTTTT. Its protein product is CASSPRLASRDTGELFF.

This clonotype was observed at least ten times. V gene TRBV3-1 combines with J gene TRBJ2-5; 8 nucleotides line up with TRBD2. V lost 0 bases and J lost 5; bases outside the gene matches: 5. The V gene's germline CDR1 is LGHDT and CDR2 YNNKEL (reference sequence). The CDR3 contains 15 residues. CDR3: CASSQDRLAGETQYF. CDR3 coding DNA: TGTGCCAGCAGCCAAGATCGGCTAGCGGGCGAGACCCAGTACTTC.

This clonotype came up a few times. The chain recombines TRBV7-8 with TRBJ1-2, with 7 bases matching TRBD1. Per the germline V gene, CDR1 is SGHVS and CDR2 is FQNEAQ. V lost 5 bases to trimming and J lost 2 bases; unmatched junction nucleotides: 14. This CDR3 region has 17 residues. CDR3 sequence (DNA): TGTGCCAGCAGCCCAAGTCGACAGGGATGGAAGAACTATGGCTACACCTTC. This gives the protein CASSPSRQGWKNYGYTF.

This clonotype has a handful of counts. J is TRBJ2-5 and V is TRBV7-9; the D call may be TRBD1 or TRBD2 (6 bases each). Trimming left V 4 bases short and J 4 bases short, with 13 bases between. The CDR3 has 14 residues. The germline V gene has CDR1 SEHNR and CDR2 FQNEAQ (reference sequence). The CDR3 DNA reads as TGTGCCAGCAGCTCCACAGGGACTGGAGAGACCCAGTACTTC. Translating gives CASSSTGTGETQYF.

There are a few counts of this clonotype. V gene TRBV6-5 combines with J gene TRBJ2-2; maybe TRBD2 (6 bases). This CDR3 contains 14 residues. Trimming left V 10 bases short and J 8 bases short, with 20 bases between. Per the germline V gene, CDR1 is MNHEY and CDR2 is SVGAGI. This CDR3 reads CATAPGGSTGELFF. The CDR3 DNA reads as TGTGCCACCGCTCCTGGAGGGTCTACGGGGGAGCTGTTTTTT.

V is TRBV5-1 and J is TRBJ2-7; 7 bases are a match to TRBD1. V shed 2 bases, J shed 3 bases, and the junction held 8 bases outside the gene matches. CDR3 length: 15 amino acids. Per the germline V gene, CDR1 is SGHRS and CDR2 is YFSETQ. The CDR3 sequence is CASSFGQENRYEQYF. The DNA of the CDR3 is TGCGCCAGCAGCTTCGGACAGGAGAATCGCTACGAGCAGTACTTC.

This clonotype was seen more than once but under ten times. The rearrangement joins TRBV27 to TRBJ2-1, with TRBD1 matching 9 bases. Germline values: CDR1 MNHEY, CDR2 SMNVEV (reference sequence). CDR3 length: 15 residues. Trimming took 6 bases from V and 4 from J; bases not matched to a gene: 7. In DNA, the CDR3 is TGTGCCAGCAGCGAGACAGGGGGATCGTACAATGAGCAGTTCTTC. The encoded protein is CASSETGGSYNEQFF.

The chain uses TRBV6-1 and TRBJ1-5; 9 positions match TRBD1. Germline V CDR1 and CDR2: MNHNS, SASEGT. The CDR3 loop spans 13 amino acids. The V and J ends lost 6 bases and 6 bases, in that order; junction bases with no gene match: 3. The CDR3 protein is CASRDRGPQPQHF. DNA for the CDR3: TGTGCCAGCAGGGACAGGGGCCCTCAGCCCCAGCATTTT.

This clonotype was observed a few times. The chain combines TRBV27 with TRBJ1-1; the D gene is possibly TRBD1 (5 bases). The CDR3 contains 14 residues. Looked up from germline, CDR1 is MNHEY and CDR2 is SMNVEV (reference sequence). V was shortened by 2 bases and J by 1 base, with 8 bases between the two germline ends. The CDR3 bases are TGTGCCAGCAGTTTACAGGGCGGGAACACTGAAGCTTTCTTT. Translating it yields CASSLQGGNTEAFF.

This clonotype has only a few counts. The V gene is TRBV2, the J gene TRBJ2-5; D gene ambiguous. Germline values: CDR1 SNHLY, CDR2 FYNNEI. V was shortened by 1 base and J by 7 bases, with 10 bases between the two germline ends. This CDR3 has 13 residues. Here the CDR3 reads CASSEDSLWTQYF. CDR3 bases: TGTGCCAGCAGTGAAGACAGCCTTTGGACCCAGTACTTC. Drawing the rest from reference TRBV2 and TRBJ2-5, the complete variable domain is EPEVTQTPSHQVTQMGQEVILRCVPISNHLYFYWYRQILGQKVEFLVSFYNNEISEKSEIFDDQFSVERPDGSNFTLKIRSTKLEDSAMYFCASSEDSLWTQYFGPGTRLLVL.

This clonotype was picked up a small number of times. J is TRBJ2-7 and V is TRBV10-3, with 8 bases fitting TRBD2. Germline values: CDR1 ENHRY, CDR2 SYGVKD. This CDR3 is built from 14 residues. The ends lost 2 bases at V and 5 bases at J; junction bases unmatched: 5. The CDR3 coding sequence is TGTGCCATCAGTGAGCGTCGGGAGGGCCACGAGCAGTACTTC. Its translation is CAISERREGHEQYF.

In its sample, this clonotype was seen many times. The CDR3 is CASSEGSGSNQPQHF. The CDR3 DNA reads TGTGCCAGCAGTGAAGGTTCGGGCAGCAATCAGCCCCAGCATTTT. The V call is TRBV2, the J call TRBJ1-5; D gene uncertain. Per germline, CDR1 SNHLY and CDR2 FYNNEI. Trimming cost V 1 base and J 1 base, with 8 bases left between them. The CDR3 has 15 amino acids.

This clonotype was observed at least ten times. This chain links TRBV3-1 with TRBJ1-6; D is undetermined. This CDR3 is built from 12 residues. V was pared by 1 base and J by 13 bases, with 8 bases between. The V gene's germline CDR1 is LGHDT and CDR2 YNNKEL (reference sequence). The CDR3 DNA sequence: TGTGCCAGCAGCCAAGCGGGGTGGCCCCTCCACTTT. Translated: CASSQAGWPLHF.

The chain employs TRBV5-1 and TRBJ2-6; 7 nucleotides match TRBD1. Per germline, CDR1 SGHRS and CDR2 YFSETQ. The CDR3 has 16 amino acids. V shed 5 bases and J 2 bases; nucleotides not matched to a gene: 7. As DNA, the CDR3 is TGCGCCAGCAGAATCGAAAGGGGGCCTGGGGCCAACGTCCTGACTTTC. Amino acid sequence: CASRIERGPGANVLTF.

This chain joins TRBV28 and TRBJ1-4; D not resolved. The CDR3 extends over 15 amino acids. Germline V gives CDR1 MDHEN, CDR2 SYDVKM. Trimming shortened V by 7 bases and J by 7 bases, and 19 bases separated the two germline ends. CDR3: CASTLERGIGEKLFF. CDR3 DNA: TGTGCCAGCACCCTAGAGAGAGGGATTGGTGAAAAACTGTTTTTT.

This chain connects TRBV10-2 to TRBJ1-1, with D possibly matching TRBD1 (5 bases). Trimming removed 0 bases at V and 0 bases at J, with 20 bases between. The germline gives CDR1 WSHSY, CDR2 SAAADI. The CDR3 extends over 19 amino acids. CDR3 in amino acids: CASSESGLPRSGMNTEAFF. CDR3 nucleotide sequence: TGCGCCAGCAGTGAGTCGGGACTCCCACGTAGTGGGATGAACACTGAAGCTTTCTTT.